Sequencing of this T cell receptor beta chain was carried out in a study of cytomegalovirus exposure and HLA in healthy donors. The study's findings and limits: Presence/absence analyses assumed roughly uniform sequencing depth across donors, which may not hold. Through in vitro validation, three CMV-associated chains were shown to be specific for CMV antigens.

A remark on this clone: Its antigen remains unidentified.

This PCR relied on a set of 60 Vbeta primers and 13 Jbeta primers. Sequencing used immunoSEQ multiplex PCR; TCRdb keeps in-frame clones, though not all of them. The sample shows 150,000 to 200,000 clones, under 70% of them seen only once. Donors were ostensibly healthy at sampling, although undocumented immune exposures were probable. This CDR3 region has 16 residues. Per the germline V gene, CDR1 is SGDLS and CDR2 is YYNGEE. J was trimmed by 5 bases and V by 3 bases; bases with no gene match: 11. The chain links TRBV9 to TRBJ2-7, with 10 bases lining up with TRBD2. Sequencing was carried out using PBMCs. This clonotype was sampled from a man younger than 40 in good health and CMV-seropositive. The CDR3 nucleotides are TGTGCCAGCAGCGGCCTTACTAGCGGGAATCGGGACGAGCAGTACTTC. Its protein is CASSGLTSGNRDEQYF.